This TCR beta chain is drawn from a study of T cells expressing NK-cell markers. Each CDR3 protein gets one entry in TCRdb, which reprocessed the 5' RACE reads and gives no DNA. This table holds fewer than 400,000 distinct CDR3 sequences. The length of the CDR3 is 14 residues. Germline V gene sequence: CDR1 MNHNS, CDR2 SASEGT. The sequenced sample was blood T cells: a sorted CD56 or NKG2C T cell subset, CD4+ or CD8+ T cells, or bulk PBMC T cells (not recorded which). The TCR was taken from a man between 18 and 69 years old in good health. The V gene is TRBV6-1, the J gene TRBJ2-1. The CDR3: CASKVVTTSDEQFF.